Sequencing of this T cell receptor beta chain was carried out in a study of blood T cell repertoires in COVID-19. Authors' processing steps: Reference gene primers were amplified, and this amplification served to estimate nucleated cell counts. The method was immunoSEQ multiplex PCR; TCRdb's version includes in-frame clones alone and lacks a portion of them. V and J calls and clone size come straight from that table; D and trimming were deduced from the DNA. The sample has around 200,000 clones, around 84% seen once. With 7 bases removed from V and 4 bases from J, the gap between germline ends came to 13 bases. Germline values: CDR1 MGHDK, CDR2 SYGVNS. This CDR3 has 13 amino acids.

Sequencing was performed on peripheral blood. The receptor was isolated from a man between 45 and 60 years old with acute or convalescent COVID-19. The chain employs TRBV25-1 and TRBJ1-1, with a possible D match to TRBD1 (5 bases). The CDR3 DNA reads TGTGCCAGCAACGGTGGGGCGAGCACTGAAGCTTTCTTT. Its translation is CASNGGASTEAFF.